The subject of this entry is one TCR beta chain. The V and J ends lost 3 bases and 1 base respectively, with 12 bases between them. The germline CDR1 and CDR2 sequences are KGHSH and LQKENI. CDR3 length: 15 amino acids. These data are taken from a study of blood T cell repertoires in COVID-19. Assay: immunoSEQ multiplex PCR; the TCRdb copy retains only in-frame clones and omits some. The sample contains about 170,000 clones, over 65% of which appear only once. This chain uses TRBV18 with TRBJ1-1; tentatively, D is TRBD1 (6 bases). The sequence was obtained from a woman aged 45-65 years who had recovered from COVID-19. The sequencing sample was made of PBMCs or T cells enriched from blood (not recorded which). The chain's CDR3 is CASSPSGGANTEAFF. The CDR3 DNA is TGTGCCAGCTCACCTTCCGGGGGGGCGAACACTGAAGCTTTCTTT.